The T cell receptor beta chain under discussion was sequenced for a study of PD-1 blockade in classical Hodgkin lymphoma. Study-wide points: Exclusion was the outcome for patients who began nivolumab under 1 year after ASCT. Complete responders entered with baseline diversity on par with newly diagnosed patients, the results showed. Relative to healthy donors, newly diagnosed patients reportedly had lower baseline TCR diversity, which was reported as lower still in relapsed/refractory patients.

The germline V and J ends were trimmed by 2 bases and 4 bases, with 21 bases remaining between them. The CDR3 contains 17 residues. The germline CDR1 and CDR2 sequences are SGHRS and YFSETQ. Autologous stem cell transplantation was followed by relapse in every patient, and brentuximab vedotin exposure varied. The data were produced by immunoSEQ multiplex PCR, yet TCRdb's version contains in-frame clones alone and is incomplete. The table lists several thousand clones, about 86% of them singletons, with 45% in the top ten. Points on this clone: Antigen: not known.

The gene calls are TRBV5-1 and TRBJ1-1, with a tentative D call TRBD1 (5 bases). The sequenced sample was peripheral blood mononuclear cells (PBMCs), obtained before the second cycle of nivolumab. This TCR derives from a human donor with classical Hodgkin lymphoma. For the CDR3, the DNA is TGCGCCAGCAGCTTTAGTGTCCTATCAGAGGGGCCCACTGAAGCTTTCTTT. Protein product: CASSFSVLSEGPTEAFF.